These 25 T cell receptor beta chains share one sample of origin, sequenced in a study of blood T cell repertoires in COVID-19 (dated by TCRdb to the early 2020s). Receptor libraries were prepared by the immunoSEQ multiplex PCR assay. In its TCRdb copy, this immuneACCESS table keeps in-frame sequences only and misses some clones. Where compared with another copy, unresolved V genes explain less than half of these, and the others have no known cause. Counted in this sample were tens of thousands of clones; approximately 88% of them appeared once. The top ten hold 4% to 5.5% of the sample. The source material was peripheral blood. The receptors were sampled from a middle-aged man with active COVID-19.

V and J are TRBV12-3 or TRBV12-4 and TRBJ1-1, with a possible D match to TRBD1 (6 bases). Deletions cut 5 bases from V and 2 bases from J, with 9 bases between. The CDR3 runs to 13 residues. CDR3 DNA: TGTGCCAGCAGTCATGGGGGCAACACTGAAGCTTTCTTT. Its translation is CASSHGGNTEAFF.

The CDR3 bases are TGTGCCAGCAGTCGACTCGATTTGGCAGATACGCAGTATTTT. It encodes CASSRLDLADTQYF. The J gene is TRBJ2-3, the V gene TRBV6-5; D gene uncertain. This CDR3 has 14 residues. CDR1 MNHEY and CDR2 SVGAGI come from the germline V gene. V was shortened by 5 bases and J by 4 bases, with 13 bases between the two germline ends.

Only one count was recorded for this clone. The rearrangement uses TRBV6-2 or TRBV6-3 and TRBJ2-1; D perhaps matches TRBD2 (5 bases). This CDR3 is 14 amino acids long. Trimming took 2 bases from V and 1 from J, leaving 6 bases between them. Germline V lookup: CDR1 MNHEY, CDR2 SVGEGT. CDR3 loop: CASSYRLSYNEQFF. CDR3 sequence (DNA): TGTGCCAGCAGTTACCGACTATCCTACAATGAGCAGTTCTTC.

V and J are TRBV27 and TRBJ1-5; 7 nucleotides match TRBD1. Germline V gives CDR1 MNHEY, CDR2 SMNVEV (reference sequence). The CDR3 totals 14 residues. J gave up 6 bases and V 5 bases, and 7 bases lay outside the gene matches. CDR3 residues: CASSPDRVFQPQHF. CDR3 DNA sequence: TGTGCCAGCAGTCCAGACAGGGTTTTTCAGCCCCAGCATTTT.

This clone was recorded only once. The chain links TRBV6-5 to TRBJ2-5, with D maybe TRBD2 (6 bases). Germline V gene data show CDR1 as MNHEY and CDR2 as SVGAGI. Trimming took 6 bases from V and 0 from J, leaving 14 bases between them. The CDR3 consists of 15 residues. The CDR3 protein is CASSPVPSDQETQYF. DNA of the CDR3: TGTGCCAGCAGCCCCGTCCCTAGCGACCAAGAGACCCAGTACTTC.

This chain uses TRBV11-3 with TRBJ2-3, with D possibly being TRBD1 (6 bases). V was pared by 2 bases and J by 2 bases, with 8 bases between. Germline CDR1 is SGHNT and CDR2 is YENEEA. This CDR3 region has 14 residues. For the CDR3, the DNA is TGTGCCAGCAGCTTAAGGGGGACCACAGATACGCAGTATTTT. This gives the protein CASSLRGTTDTQYF.

This clone is medium-sized within its sample. V usage is TRBV7-9 and J usage is TRBJ1-1; 8 bases are a match to TRBD1. Germline CDR1 and CDR2: SEHNR and FQNEAQ (reference sequence). The J segment lost 0 bases and the V segment lost 6 bases, leaving 12 bases of the junction unmatched. This CDR3 is built from 17 residues. The CDR3 DNA sequence: TGTGCCAGCAGTTCATTGCCGACAGGGGACATGAACACTGAAGCTTTCTTT. It encodes CASSSLPTGDMNTEAFF.

This clone has a single count. The rearrangement joins TRBV6-5 to TRBJ2-2; 9 nucleotides agree with TRBD1. The CDR3 is 13 residues long. Germline values: CDR1 MNHEY, CDR2 SVGAGI. The V and J ends lost 6 bases and 6 bases, in that order; junction bases with no gene match: 2. CDR3 DNA: TGTGCCAGCAGGGGACAGGGAGCCGGGGAGCTGTTTTTT. Residues: CASRGQGAGELFF.

J is TRBJ2-3 and V is TRBV19; TRBD2 matches at 15 bases. V shed 7 bases, J shed 5 bases, and the junction held 4 bases outside the gene matches. CDR1 is LNHDA, CDR2 SQIVND, per germline (reference sequence). The CDR3 contains 15 residues. CDR3 in amino acids: CASTPGLAGGDTQYF. As DNA, the CDR3 is TGTGCCAGTACCCCGGGACTAGCGGGGGGAGATACGCAGTATTTT.

This clone turned up a few times. The V call is TRBV12-5, the J call TRBJ1-6; D remains unclear. V lost 0 bases to trimming and J lost 10 bases, with 10 bases between them. This CDR3 has 14 amino acids. Germline V gene sequence: CDR1 LGHNT, CDR2 FRNRAP. DNA of the CDR3: TGTGCTAGTGGTTTGGTCGAGGGTTGGTCACCCCTCCACTTT. Amino acid sequence: CASGLVEGWSPLHF. Full variable domain (missing parts from reference TRBV12-5 and TRBJ1-6): DARVTQTPRHKVTEMGQEVTMRCQPILGHNTVFWYRQTMMQGLELLAYFRNRAPLDDSGMPKDRFSAEMPDATLATLKIQPSEPRDSAVYFCASGLVEGWSPLHFGNGTRLTVT.

This clone has just a few counts. The rearrangement joins TRBV27 to TRBJ1-4; D might be TRBD1 (6 bases). Germline V lookup: CDR1 MNHEY, CDR2 SMNVEV (reference sequence). Trimming pared 1 base from V and 6 bases from J, leaving 9 bases between. There are 14 residues in the CDR3. As DNA, the CDR3 is TGTGCCAGCAGTTTATTTGGGGGCGATGAAAAACTGTTTTTT. Protein: CASSLFGGDEKLFF.

The chain couples TRBV13 to TRBJ2-3; 13 bases map to TRBD2. CDR1 PRHDT and CDR2 FYEKMQ come from the germline V gene (reference sequence). There are 16 residues in the CDR3. Trimming cost V 5 bases and J 8 bases; bases outside gene matches: 10. The CDR3 DNA is TGTGCCAGCAGCAAGACTAGCGGGGGGCTTCAGGGTACGCAGTATTTT. Amino acid sequence: CASSKTSGGLQGTQYF. Complete variable domain (other parts from reference TRBV13 and TRBJ2-3): AAGVIQSPRHLIKEKRETATLKCYPIPRHDTVYWYQQGPGQDPQFLISFYEKMQSDKGSIPDRFSAQQFSDYHSELNMSSLELGDSALYFCASSKTSGGLQGTQYFGPGTRLTVL.

This CDR3 is CASSSSGLAGFETQYF. The CDR3 region has the DNA TGTGCCAGTAGTAGCTCGGGACTAGCGGGTTTTGAGACCCAGTACTTC. The rearrangement joins TRBV19 to TRBJ2-5; TRBD2 matches 12 bases. Looked up from germline, CDR1 is LNHDA and CDR2 is SQIVND (reference sequence). The CDR3 consists of 16 residues. Losses at the gene ends were 4 bases for V and 5 bases for J; bases not matched to a gene: 8.

The V call is TRBV4-3, the J call TRBJ2-5; D is perhaps TRBD1 (5 bases). Per germline, CDR1 LGHNA and CDR2 YSLEER. The ends were cut back, 0 bases at V and 2 bases at J, with 10 bases in the middle. CDR3 size: 15 residues. CDR3 sequence reads: CASSQDQGDQETQYF. In nucleotides, the CDR3 is TGCGCCAGCAGCCAAGATCAAGGGGATCAAGAGACCCAGTACTTC.

The chain is built from TRBV6-5 and TRBJ2-3; 8 positions agree with TRBD1. Germline-derived CDR1 and CDR2 are MNHEY and SVGAGI. This CDR3 contains 15 residues. With 6 bases clipped from V and 4 bases from J, the junction kept 9 bases outside the gene matches. The CDR3: CASRPKTGVADTQYF. The CDR3 DNA reads as TGTGCCAGCAGACCCAAGACAGGGGTCGCAGATACGCAGTATTTT.

The chain has TRBV13 and TRBJ2-1; TRBD1 might be the D (5 bases). V lost 5 bases, J lost 3 bases, and 14 bases lay in between. The CDR3 length is 15 residues. Germline CDR1 PRHDT, CDR2 FYEKMQ (reference sequence). The CDR3 protein is CASSKGRPIYNEQFF. CDR3 in DNA: TGTGCCAGCAGCAAGGGGCGCCCCATCTACAATGAGCAGTTCTTC.

The chain couples TRBV2 to TRBJ1-1, with 11 bases identical to TRBD1. V lost 8 bases, J lost 13 bases, and 12 bases stayed unmatched. The germline V gene has CDR1 SNHLY and CDR2 FYNNEI. The CDR3 is 13 amino acids. For the CDR3, the DNA is TGTGCCAGCGGTGGACAGGGGGCCTCATTAGGTTTCTTT. Its translation: CASGGQGASLGFF.

V and J are TRBV6-5 and TRBJ2-5; the D gene is possibly TRBD2 (6 bases). Per the germline V gene, CDR1 is MNHEY and CDR2 is SVGAGI. The CDR3 runs to 14 residues. V was cut by 7 bases and J by 6 bases, with 18 bases left in between. The CDR3 DNA follows: TGTGCCAGCACCCGGACGGGGGACCGGCAGACCCAGTACTTC. Its protein product is CASTRTGDRQTQYF.

This clone was found a few times. The rearrangement joins TRBV2 to TRBJ2-7; 8 bases match TRBD1. CDR3 length equals 17 residues. Trimming at V came to 6 bases and at J to 3 bases, leaving 16 bases not matched to a gene. CDR1 is SNHLY, CDR2 FYNNEI, per germline. CDR3 DNA: TGTGCCAGCAGCTTAGGACAGGGCCTCGGAGCCCTCTACGAGCAGTACTTC. Its translation is CASSLGQGLGALYEQYF.

The rearrangement links TRBV21-1 to TRBJ2-3; TRBD2 reflects the table's D call only, with no check against the DNA. TRBV21-1 is labeled a pseudogene. This CDR3 contains 17 residues. Written as DNA, the CDR3 is TGTGCCAGCAGCTCCTCTCGGGGGCCGGGGGGTGGAGATACGCAGTATTTT. This encodes CASSSSRGPGGGDTQYF.

This chain connects TRBV11-2 to TRBJ2-2; 8 positions agree with TRBD1. The CDR3 sequence is 15 residues long. Trimming at V came to 4 bases and at J to 5 bases, leaving 6 bases not matched to a gene. Germline V lookup: CDR1 SGHAT, CDR2 FQNNGV. The CDR3 protein is CASSSGGLVTGELFF. The CDR3 DNA reads as TGTGCCAGCAGCTCAGGGGGCTTGGTGACCGGGGAGCTGTTTTTT.

This clone was seen a single time. This chain connects TRBV6-1 to TRBJ2-3; D is uncertain. CDR3 length equals 13 residues. V was clipped by 0 bases and J by 5 bases, with 6 bases between them. From germline, CDR1 is MNHNS and CDR2 SASEGT. The CDR3 region is CASSEARGDTQYF. The CDR3 DNA is TGTGCCAGCAGTGAAGCAAGAGGAGATACGCAGTATTTT.

V gene TRBV10-3 combines with J gene TRBJ2-6, with TRBD1 matching over 7 bases. Germline V gives CDR1 ENHRY, CDR2 SYGVKD. CDR3 length equals 16 residues. After removal of 8 bases from V and 0 bases from J, the junction contained 7 bases not matched to a gene. The CDR3 nucleotides are TGTGCCATCGGGGGACAGAGATACTCTGGGGCCAACGTCCTGACTTTC. Amino acids: CAIGGQRYSGANVLTF.

J is TRBJ1-5 and V is TRBV4-1; TRBD1 is a possible D gene (5 bases). Trimming took off 4 bases at V and 3 bases at J, with 13 bases between the two ends. The CDR3 contains 15 residues. Germline values: CDR1 MGHRA, CDR2 YSYEKL. The DNA for the CDR3 is TGCGCCAGCAGCCTGGTGGCAGGGTCCAATCAGCCCCAGCATTTT. As protein: CASSLVAGSNQPQHF.

The CDR3 region is CASSIGVGTGNTGELFF. CDR3 sequence (DNA): TGTGCCAGTAGTATAGGCGTGGGGACAGGGAACACCGGGGAGCTGTTTTTT. The chain uses TRBV19 and TRBJ2-2; 8 bases agree with TRBD1. There are 17 residues in the CDR3. The germline V gene encodes CDR1 LNHDA and CDR2 SQIVND (reference sequence). Trimming cost V 1 base and J 1 base; bases outside gene matches: 5.